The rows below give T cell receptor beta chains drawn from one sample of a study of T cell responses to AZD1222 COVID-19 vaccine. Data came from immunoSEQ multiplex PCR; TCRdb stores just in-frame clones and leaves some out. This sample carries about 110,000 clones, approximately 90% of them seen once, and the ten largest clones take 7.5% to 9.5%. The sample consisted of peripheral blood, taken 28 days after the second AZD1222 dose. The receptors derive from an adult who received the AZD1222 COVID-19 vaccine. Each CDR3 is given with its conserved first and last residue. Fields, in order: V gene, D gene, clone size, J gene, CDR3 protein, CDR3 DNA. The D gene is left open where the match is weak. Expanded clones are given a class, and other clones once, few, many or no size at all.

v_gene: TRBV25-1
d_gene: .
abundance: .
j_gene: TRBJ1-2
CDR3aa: CASIGPNYGYTF
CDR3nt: TGTGCCAGCATCGGTCCTAACTATGGCTACACCTTC

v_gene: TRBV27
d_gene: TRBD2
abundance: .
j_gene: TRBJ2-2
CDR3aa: CASSLGSGRAGFAGELFF
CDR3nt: TGTGCCAGCAGTTTGGGTAGCGGGAGGGCCGGGTTTGCCGGGGAGCTGTTTTTT

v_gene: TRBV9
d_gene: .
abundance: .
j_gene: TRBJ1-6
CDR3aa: CASSVGEGRSNSPLHF
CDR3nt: TGTGCCAGCAGCGTAGGCGAGGGAAGAAGTAATTCACCCCTCCACTTT

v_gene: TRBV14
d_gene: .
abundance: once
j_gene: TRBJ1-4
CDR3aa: CASSRVVGANEKLFF
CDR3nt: TGTGCCAGCAGCCGCGTTGTGGGGGCTAATGAAAAACTGTTTTTT

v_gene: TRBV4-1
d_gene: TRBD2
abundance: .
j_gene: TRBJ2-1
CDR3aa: CASSRTSGSPNEQFF
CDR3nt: TGCGCCAGCAGCCGGACTAGCGGGAGTCCCAATGAGCAGTTCTTC

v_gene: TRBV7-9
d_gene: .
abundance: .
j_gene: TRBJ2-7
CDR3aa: CASSLQFPVGEQYF
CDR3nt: TGTGCCAGCAGCTTACAGTTCCCTGTGGGCGAGCAGTACTTC

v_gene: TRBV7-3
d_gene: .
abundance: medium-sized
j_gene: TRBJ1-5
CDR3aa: CASSRDIYSNQPQHF
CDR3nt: TGTGCCAGCAGTCGGGACATCTATAGCAATCAGCCCCAGCATTTT

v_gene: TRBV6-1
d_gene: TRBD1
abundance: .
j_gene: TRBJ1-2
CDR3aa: CASSEGGQIYGYTF
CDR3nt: TGTGCCAGCAGTGAAGGGGGACAGATCTATGGCTACACCTTC

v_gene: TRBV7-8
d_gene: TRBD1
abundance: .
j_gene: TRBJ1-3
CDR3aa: CASRAGTGSGNTIYF
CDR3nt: TGTGCCAGCCGGGCCGGGACAGGGTCTGGAAACACCATATATTTT

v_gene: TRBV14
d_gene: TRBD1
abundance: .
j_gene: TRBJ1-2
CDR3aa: CASSPDKGAGGYTF
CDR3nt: TGTGCCAGCAGCCCGGACAAGGGGGCTGGAGGCTACACCTTC

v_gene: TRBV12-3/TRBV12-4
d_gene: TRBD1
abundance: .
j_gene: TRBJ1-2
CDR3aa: CASSTGVGYTF
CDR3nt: TGTGCCAGCAGCACAGGGGTTGGCTACACCTTC

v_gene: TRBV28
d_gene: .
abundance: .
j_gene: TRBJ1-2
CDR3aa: CASSLGGGYTF
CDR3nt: TGTGCCAGCAGTTTAGGTGGCGGCTACACCTTC

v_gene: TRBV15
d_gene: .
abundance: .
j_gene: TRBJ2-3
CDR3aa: CATSRPPTDTQYF
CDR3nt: TGTGCCACCAGCAGACCCCCGACAGATACGCAGTATTTT

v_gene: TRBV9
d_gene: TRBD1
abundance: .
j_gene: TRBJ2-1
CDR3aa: CASSVKGDRGPLVNEQFF
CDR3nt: TGTGCCAGCAGCGTAAAGGGGGACAGGGGACCCCTGGTGAATGAGCAGTTCTTC

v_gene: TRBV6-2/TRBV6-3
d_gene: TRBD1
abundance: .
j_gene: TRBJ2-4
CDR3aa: CASSAIQGSQNIQYF
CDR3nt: TGTGCCAGCAGCGCAATACAGGGGTCCCAAAACATTCAGTACTTC

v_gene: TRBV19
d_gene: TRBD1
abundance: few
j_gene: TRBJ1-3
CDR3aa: CASSIWTGSGNTIYF
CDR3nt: TGTGCCAGTAGTATCTGGACAGGATCTGGAAACACCATATATTTT

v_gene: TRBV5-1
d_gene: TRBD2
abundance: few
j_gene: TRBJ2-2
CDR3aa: CASSSGGVETGELFF
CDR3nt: TGCGCCAGCAGCTCGGGGGGTGTGGAAACCGGGGAGCTGTTTTTT

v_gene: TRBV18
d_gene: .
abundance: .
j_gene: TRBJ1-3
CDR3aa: CASSKINLSGNTIYF
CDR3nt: TGTGCCAGCTCAAAAATAAATCTCTCTGGAAACACCATATATTTT

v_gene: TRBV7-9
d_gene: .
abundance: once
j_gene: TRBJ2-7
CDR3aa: CASSLLARGNYEQYF
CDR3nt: TGTGCCAGCAGCTTATTGGCCAGGGGTAACTACGAGCAGTACTTC

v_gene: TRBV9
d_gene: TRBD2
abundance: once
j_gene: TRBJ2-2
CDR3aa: CASSVAPRSGAFQGGELFF
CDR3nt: TGTGCCAGCAGCGTAGCCCCGAGAAGCGGGGCATTTCAAGGCGGGGAGCTGTTTTTT

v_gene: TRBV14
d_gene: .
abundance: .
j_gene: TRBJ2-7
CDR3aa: CASSQVIHEQYF
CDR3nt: TGTGCCAGCAGCCAAGTGATCCACGAGCAGTACTTC

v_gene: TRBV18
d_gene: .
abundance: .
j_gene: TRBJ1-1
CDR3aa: CASSPPGGRTLFFGNTEAFF
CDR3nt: TGTGCCAGCTCACCACCCGGAGGGAGGACCCTTTTCTTCGGGAACACTGAAGCTTTCTTT

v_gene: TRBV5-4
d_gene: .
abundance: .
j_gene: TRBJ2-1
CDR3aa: CASSLDSEQFF
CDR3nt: TGTGCCAGCAGCTTGGACTCCGAGCAGTTCTTC

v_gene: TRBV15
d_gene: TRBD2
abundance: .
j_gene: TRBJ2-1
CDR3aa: CATLSGGDYNEQFF
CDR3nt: TGTGCCACCCTTAGCGGGGGTGACTACAATGAGCAGTTCTTC

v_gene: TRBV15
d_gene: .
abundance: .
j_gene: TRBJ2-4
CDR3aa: CATRSFQDRENIQYF
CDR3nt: TGTGCCACCAGGAGCTTTCAGGACCGGGAAAACATTCAGTACTTC

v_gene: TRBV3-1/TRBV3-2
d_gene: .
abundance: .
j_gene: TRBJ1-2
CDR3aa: CASSLHQDSSNYGYTF
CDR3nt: TGTGCCAGCAGCCTTCATCAGGACAGCTCTAACTATGGCTACACCTTC

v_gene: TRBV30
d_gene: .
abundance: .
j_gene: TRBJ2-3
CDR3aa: CAWSAGAGGTDTQYF
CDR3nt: TGTGCCTGGAGTGCCGGAGCAGGGGGCACAGATACGCAGTATTTT

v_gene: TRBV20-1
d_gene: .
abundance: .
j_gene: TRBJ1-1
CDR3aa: CSASFNPLGVNTEAFF
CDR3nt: TGCAGTGCTAGTTTTAATCCCCTCGGTGTCAACACTGAAGCTTTCTTT

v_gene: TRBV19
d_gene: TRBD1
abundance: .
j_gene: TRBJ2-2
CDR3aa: CASSIGDRVTGELFF
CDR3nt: TGTGCCAGTAGTATCGGGGACAGGGTCACCGGGGAGCTGTTTTTT

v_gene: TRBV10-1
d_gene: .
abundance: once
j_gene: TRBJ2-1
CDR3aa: CASSEANEQFF
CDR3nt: TGCGCCAGCAGTGAGGCCAATGAGCAGTTCTTC

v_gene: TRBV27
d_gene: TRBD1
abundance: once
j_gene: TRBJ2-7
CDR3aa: CASSLTGGEQYF
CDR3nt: TGTGCCAGCAGTTTGACAGGGGGTGAGCAGTACTTC

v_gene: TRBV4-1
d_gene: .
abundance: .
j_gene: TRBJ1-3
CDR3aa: CASRDQGSGNTIYF
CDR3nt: TGCGCCAGCAGGGATCAGGGCTCTGGAAACACCATATATTTT

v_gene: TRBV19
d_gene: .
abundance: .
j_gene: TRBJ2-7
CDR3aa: CASSEQTGEGYEQYF
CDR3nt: TGTGCCAGTAGTGAACAGACAGGGGAGGGGTACGAGCAGTACTTC

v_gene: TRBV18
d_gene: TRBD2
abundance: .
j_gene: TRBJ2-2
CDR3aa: CASFRTSGGLNTGELFF
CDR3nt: TGTGCCAGCTTTCGGACTAGCGGGGGCCTCAACACCGGGGAGCTGTTTTTT

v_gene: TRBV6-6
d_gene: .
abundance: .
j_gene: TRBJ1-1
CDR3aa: CAAGGRWGGTNTEAFF
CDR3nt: TGTGCAGCGGGAGGCCGGTGGGGTGGAACGAACACTGAAGCTTTCTTT

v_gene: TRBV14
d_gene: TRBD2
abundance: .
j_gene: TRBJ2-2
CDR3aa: CASSPRTSGSRELFF
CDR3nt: TGTGCCAGCAGCCCTCGGACTAGCGGGAGTCGGGAGCTGTTTTTT

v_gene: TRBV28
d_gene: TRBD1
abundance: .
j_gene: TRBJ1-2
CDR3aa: CASSLEGQGARGYTF
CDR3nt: TGTGCCAGCAGTTTAGAGGGACAGGGGGCGCGGGGCTACACCTTC

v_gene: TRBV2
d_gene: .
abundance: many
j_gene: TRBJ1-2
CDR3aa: CATVGDTNYGYTF
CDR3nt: TGTGCCACCGTGGGGGATACTAACTATGGCTACACCTTC